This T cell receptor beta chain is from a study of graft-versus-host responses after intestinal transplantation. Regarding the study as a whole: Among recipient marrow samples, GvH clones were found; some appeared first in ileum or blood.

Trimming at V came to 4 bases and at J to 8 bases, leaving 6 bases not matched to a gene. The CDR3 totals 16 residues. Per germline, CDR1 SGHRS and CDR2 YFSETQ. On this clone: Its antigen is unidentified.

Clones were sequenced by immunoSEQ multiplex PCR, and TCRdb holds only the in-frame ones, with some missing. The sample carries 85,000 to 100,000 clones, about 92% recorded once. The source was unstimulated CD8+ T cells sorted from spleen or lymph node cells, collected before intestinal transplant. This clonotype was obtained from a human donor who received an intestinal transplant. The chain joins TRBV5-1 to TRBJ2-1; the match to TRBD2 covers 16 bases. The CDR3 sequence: CASSVTGLAGGHEQFF. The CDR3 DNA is TGCGCCAGCAGCGTTACGGGACTAGCGGGGGGGCATGAGCAGTTCTTC.